The 27 T cell receptor beta chains presented below share a single source sample, sequenced in a study of cytomegalovirus exposure and HLA in healthy donors. Primers included in the PCR were 60 Vbeta and 13 Jbeta primers. TCRdb keeps only in-frame clones here, not all; method: immunoSEQ multiplex PCR. The table shows about 170,000 clones, with 70% to 90% occurring only once. Sequenced input: PBMCs. Receptor source: a man aged 25 to 45 in good health and CMV-seropositive.

The J gene is TRBJ2-7, the V gene TRBV4-3; 7 bases agree with TRBD2. This CDR3 is 14 amino acids long. Unmatched junction bases numbered 5, after V lost 1 base and J lost 5 bases. Germline CDR1 is LGHNA and CDR2 is YSLEER. The CDR3 DNA sequence: TGCGCCAGCAGCCAAGGGGAGGGGCGAGACGAGCAGTACTTC. Translation: CASSQGEGRDEQYF.

The chain combines TRBV2 with TRBJ2-7; D may match TRBD1 or TRBD2 (6 bases each). CDR3 length: 14 residues. CDR1 and CDR2 (germline): SNHLY, FYNNEI. V lost 10 bases and J 0 bases, leaving 16 bases between the germline ends. As DNA, the CDR3 is TGTGCCATCAGGAGGGGGACGAGCTCCTACGAGCAGTACGTC. Encoded protein: CAIRRGTSSYEQYV.

The chain joins TRBV19 to TRBJ2-1, with TRBD1 matching 9 bases. Germline assignment: CDR1 LNHDA and CDR2 SQIVND (reference sequence). Germline trimming cut 7 bases from V and 6 bases from J; bases unmatched to any gene: 10. This CDR3 is 15 amino acids long. CDR3 DNA sequence: TGTGCCAGTACTTCCTGGGGACAGGGAACCAATGAGCAGTTCTTC. This codes for CASTSWGQGTNEQFF. The full variable domain, completed using reference TRBV19 and TRBJ2-1, is DGGITQSPKYLFRKEGQNVTLSCEQNLNHDAMYWYRQDPGQGLRLIYYSQIVNDFQKGDIAEGYSVSREKKESFPLTVTSAQKNPTAFYLCASTSWGQGTNEQFFGPGTRLTVL.

The rearrangement joins TRBV5-6 to TRBJ1-5; 7 nucleotides line up with TRBD1. J was trimmed by 5 bases and V by 0 bases; bases with no gene match: 2. The germline V gene encodes CDR1 SGHDT and CDR2 YYEEEE. This CDR3 is built from 14 residues. The CDR3 bases are TGTGCCAGCAGCTTGGGGGACAGTTATCAGCCCCAGCATTTT. It translates to CASSLGDSYQPQHF.

The chain combines TRBV14 with TRBJ1-2; D not resolved. Trimming removed 1 base at V and 1 base at J, with 10 bases between. The CDR3 length is 15 residues. Germline-derived CDR1 and CDR2 are SGHDN and FVKESK. The CDR3 DNA sequence: TGTGCCAGCAGCCAAGTCTCCGGAGTTAACTATGGCTACACCTTC. Translation gives CASSQVSGVNYGYTF.

The chain is built from TRBV7-9 and TRBJ1-1; a possible D gene is TRBD1 (5 bases). The CDR3 has 15 amino acids. Trimming shortened V by 0 bases and J by 5 bases, and 13 bases separated the two germline ends. Germline CDR1 is SEHNR and CDR2 is FQNEAQ (reference sequence). The CDR3 protein is CASSLAAGGRTEAFF. The CDR3 nucleotides read TGTGCCAGCAGCTTAGCAGCGGGGGGTAGGACTGAAGCTTTCTTT.

The table lists this clone with a few counts. The V call is TRBV18, the J call TRBJ2-2; D ambiguous. V lost 4 bases and J lost 0, with 6 bases in between. CDR1 is KGHSH, CDR2 LQKENI, per germline. The CDR3 length is 14 residues. CDR3 sequence (DNA): TGTGCCAGCTCACGAGCTCCGAACACCGGGGAGCTGTTTTTT. Translation: CASSRAPNTGELFF.

Remarks on this clone: The junction and the germline gene differ at one end; a read error may be behind it. The chain uses TRBV7-7 and TRBJ1-5; no reliable D call. Germline V CDR1 and CDR2: SSHAT, FNYEAQ (reference sequence). CDR3 length equals 12 residues. The CDR3 DNA follows: TGTGCTAGCAGCGCTGGCGGGCAGCCCCAGCATTTT. Translated: CASSAGGQPQHF.

For this clone: Other DNA sequences of this sample code for an identical CDR3. This sequence joins TRBV7-9 and TRBJ1-5; TRBD1 agrees at 9 bases. The CDR3 has 19 amino acids. J was trimmed by 0 bases and V by 3 bases; bases with no gene match: 12. Per germline, CDR1 SEHNR and CDR2 FQNEAQ (reference sequence). CDR3 nucleotides: TGTGCCAGCAGCTTTCATCAGGGACAGGGTATCTATAGCAATCAGCCCCAGCATTTT. This encodes CASSFHQGQGIYSNQPQHF.

V gene TRBV5-4 combines with J gene TRBJ1-4, with TRBD1 matching over 9 bases. Trimming cost V 1 base and J 7 bases; bases outside gene matches: 8. From germline, CDR1 is SGHNT and CDR2 YYREEE (reference sequence). This CDR3 is built from 16 residues. This CDR3 reads CASSLSSDRGGEKLFF. The CDR3 DNA follows: TGTGCCAGCAGCTTGAGTAGCGACAGGGGGGGTGAAAAACTGTTTTTT.

V usage is TRBV9 and J usage is TRBJ2-5, with D uncertain. The CDR3 is 15 amino acids. Germline assignment: CDR1 SGDLS and CDR2 YYNGEE. Trimming took off 0 bases at V and 5 bases at J, with 14 bases between the two ends. The CDR3 DNA sequence: TGTGCCAGCAGCGTAGGCCCAGGTCTCCGGGAGACCCAGTACTTC. Its protein product is CASSVGPGLRETQYF.

The V call is TRBV6-5, the J call TRBJ2-2, with a possible D match to TRBD2 (5 bases). CDR1 and CDR2 (germline): MNHEY, SVGAGI. The ends were cut back, 2 bases at V and 3 bases at J, with 10 bases in the middle. The CDR3 extends over 15 amino acids. The CDR3 here is CASSYEGAYTGELFF. The CDR3 nucleotides are TGTGCCAGCAGTTACGAGGGAGCCTACACCGGGGAGCTGTTTTTT.

The chain recombines TRBV11-2 with TRBJ1-5; maybe TRBD1 (5 bases). This CDR3 comprises 17 residues. V dropped 0 bases and J dropped 4 bases, with 16 bases sitting between them. In germline, CDR1 is SGHAT, CDR2 FQNNGV. Written as DNA, the CDR3 is TGTGCCAGCAGCTTAGATTCGTGGCAGGGAGGAAATCAGCCCCAGCATTTT. Translating gives CASSLDSWQGGNQPQHF. Full variable domain (outside the CDR3, taken from reference TRBV11-2 and TRBJ1-5): EAGVAQSPRYKIIEKRQSVAFWCNPISGHATLYWYQQILGQGPKLLIQFQNNGVVDDSQLPKDRFSAERLKGVDSTLKIQPAKLEDSAVYLCASSLDSWQGGNQPQHFGDGTRLSIL.

The rearrangement uses TRBV30 and TRBJ1-1, with 8 nucleotides matching TRBD1. CDR1 GTSNPN and CDR2 SVGIG come from the germline V gene (reference sequence). The CDR3 length is 13 residues. Trimming took 5 bases from V and 1 from J; bases not matched to a gene: 3. The CDR3, as DNA: TGTGCCTGGGAGGGACAGGCGAACACTGAAGCTTTCTTT. Translation: CAWEGQANTEAFF. The full variable domain, with the rest looked up from reference TRBV30 and TRBJ1-1, is SQTIHQWPATLVQPVGSPLSLECTVEGTSNPNLYWYRQAAGRGLQLLFYSVGIGQISSEVPQNLSASRPQDRQFILSSKKLLLSDSGFYLCAWEGQANTEAFFGQGTRLTVV.

The chain links TRBV5-5 to TRBJ1-4, with D unclear. The CDR3 is made up of 15 amino acids. The V gene's germline CDR1 is SGHKS and CDR2 YYEKEE (reference sequence). V was trimmed by 0 bases and J by 4 bases, leaving 10 bases between them. The CDR3 loop reads CASSLVRRSNEKLFF. DNA for the CDR3: TGTGCCAGCAGCTTGGTCCGACGGAGTAATGAAAAACTGTTTTTT.

The chain joins TRBV27 to TRBJ2-1, with 12 positions matching TRBD2. CDR1 and CDR2 from the germline V gene are MNHEY and SMNVEV (reference sequence). The CDR3 length is 16 residues. V shed 6 bases, J shed 1 base, and the junction held 4 bases outside the gene matches. The CDR3: CASRTSGSSSYNEQFF. The CDR3 DNA sequence: TGTGCCAGCAGGACTAGCGGGAGTTCGTCCTACAATGAGCAGTTCTTC.

V gene TRBV18 combines with J gene TRBJ1-1, with D maybe TRBD1 (6 bases). This CDR3 is built from 13 residues. With 6 bases removed from V and 11 bases from J, the gap between germline ends came to 19 bases. Germline CDR1 and CDR2: KGHSH and LQKENI. Here the CDR3 reads CASSPSGGLAAFF. The CDR3 DNA reads as TGTGCCAGCTCCCCTAGCGGGGGGCTAGCTGCTTTCTTT.

This clone was seen only once. The chain has TRBV6-1 and TRBJ2-7, with TRBD1 as a possible D gene (6 bases). Germline CDR1 MNHNS, CDR2 SASEGT. Trimming left V 6 bases short and J 4 bases short, with 10 bases between. This CDR3 region has 12 residues. The CDR3, as DNA: TGTGCCAGCAGCCGGACAGAATACGAGCAGTACGTC. Protein product: CASSRTEYEQYV.

The chain has TRBV27 and TRBJ2-3; no clear D. V lost 4 bases and J 4 bases, leaving 9 bases between the germline ends. The length of the CDR3 is 13 residues. Germline CDR1 reads MNHEY; CDR2 reads SMNVEV (reference sequence). The CDR3 region is CASSSLLADTQYF. CDR3 sequence (DNA): TGTGCCAGCAGTTCCCTACTTGCAGATACGCAGTATTTT.

This clone has more than one count but fewer than ten. The V call is TRBV5-8, the J call TRBJ2-7; 14 bases are a match to TRBD2. J gave up 5 bases and V 0 bases, and 4 bases lay outside the gene matches. Germline-derived CDR1 and CDR2 are SGHTS and YDEGEE. The CDR3 has 16 residues. Written as DNA, the CDR3 is TGTGCCAGCAGCTTGGGGACTAGCGGGAGGTATAACGAGCAGTACGTC. Its protein product is CASSLGTSGRYNEQYV.

The chain employs TRBV5-1 and TRBJ2-3; D gene ambiguous. CDR1 is SGHRS, CDR2 YFSETQ, per germline. The CDR3 totals 14 residues. V was clipped by 0 bases and J by 2 bases, with 7 bases between them. CDR3 sequence (DNA): TGCGCCAGCAGCTTGGGCATACACACAGATACGCAGTATTTT. Its translation: CASSLGIHTDTQYF.

A few counts support this clone. The V call is TRBV5-1, the J call TRBJ2-7; TRBD2 is a possible D gene (6 bases). Germline V gives CDR1 SGHRS, CDR2 YFSETQ. The V end lost 0 bases, the J end lost 6 bases, and 19 bases lay between the germline ends. This CDR3 spans 16 amino acids. The DNA for the CDR3 is TGCGCCAGCAGCTTGGCCCTCGACGGCCTGGAGGGCGAGCAGTACTTC. It translates to CASSLALDGLEGEQYF.

The chain links TRBV4-3 to TRBJ2-1; 9 nucleotides line up with TRBD2. Germline-derived CDR1 and CDR2 are LGHNA and YSLEER. V was clipped by 0 bases and J by 8 bases; unmatched bases: 8. This CDR3 has 16 residues. Here the CDR3 reads CASSQDKREVGDEQFF. CDR3 DNA: TGCGCCAGCAGCCAAGATAAGCGGGAGGTCGGCGATGAGCAGTTCTTC.

The rearrangement uses TRBV27 and TRBJ2-7; 12 bases fit TRBD2. This CDR3 has 18 amino acids. V shed 3 bases, J shed 5 bases, and the junction held 14 bases outside the gene matches. The germline V gene has CDR1 MNHEY and CDR2 SMNVEV (reference sequence). The CDR3 nucleotides read TGTGCCAGCAGTTTTGGGTCAACCGGGACTAGCGGGTACCACGAGCAGTACGTC. Its translation: CASSFGSTGTSGYHEQYV.

This clone was observed a handful of times. The chain has TRBV10-2 and TRBJ1-5; no clear D gene. This CDR3 is built from 12 residues. Trimming stripped 3 bases from V and 5 bases from J, with 5 bases between. Germline V gene data show CDR1 as WSHSY and CDR2 as SAAADI. The DNA for the CDR3 is TGCGCCAGCAGTGACTCTTATCAGCCCCAGCATTTT. It translates to CASSDSYQPQHF.

The rearrangement links TRBV4-2 to TRBJ1-2, with D possibly being TRBD1 (5 bases). V was trimmed by 1 base and J by 7 bases, leaving 13 bases between them. Germline V gene sequence: CDR1 LGHNA, CDR2 YNFKEQ. There are 14 residues in the CDR3. The CDR3 sequence: CASSQGGGASGYTF. The CDR3 nucleotides are TGTGCCAGCAGCCAAGGTGGAGGGGCCTCTGGCTACACCTTC.

The J gene is TRBJ2-7, the V gene TRBV5-4; weak D call: TRBD2 (5 bases). CDR1 is SGHNT, CDR2 YYREEE, per germline (reference sequence). This CDR3 comprises 12 residues. Trimming removed 4 bases from V and 1 base from J, with 6 bases in between. The CDR3 sequence is CASSRGSYEQYF. CDR3 nucleotide sequence: TGTGCCAGCAGCCGGGGATCCTACGAGCAGTACTTC.